A selection of T cell receptor beta chains follows, all from one sample in a study of response to subunit inactivated influenza vaccine. One entry per CDR3 protein results from TCRdb running MiXCR on the RT-PCR reads. The sample gives 600,000 to 850,000 distinct CDR3 sequences, 14% of which show up once; 7.5% to 9% is in the top ten. Sample: PBMCs from blood, taken roughly 15 days before vaccination. Source of these receptors: a man aged 45-65 years who received an inactivated influenza vaccine. Each CDR3 is given with its conserved first and last residue. The order of the fields is clone size, CDR3 length, V gene, D gene, J gene, CDR3 DNA, CDR3 protein. A D gene is named only where the DNA matches it firmly. Rows give clone size only sometimes, using once, few, many, or a class for an expanded clone.

>.|13|TRBV5-1|.|TRBJ1-2
TGCGCCAGCAGCTTTGACATTTCGAATGGCTACACCTTC
CASSFDISNGYTF
>few|15|TRBV10-3|TRBD1|TRBJ2-5
TGTGCCATCAGTGAGCCCGGGACAGGGGGAGAGACCCAGTACTTC
CAISEPGTGGETQYF
>.|12|TRBV27|.|TRBJ2-7
TGTGCCAGCAGTACTTGGGACGGTCAGCAGTACTTC
CASSTWDGQQYF
>.|15|TRBV29-1|.|TRBJ1-2
TGCAGCGTTTTTGAGGGAGGACGGAACTTCTATGGCTACACCTTC
CSVFEGGRNFYGYTF
>.|15|TRBV7-2|TRBD2|TRBJ2-1
TGTGCCAGCAGCATGACTAGCGGGAAGGACAATGAGCAGTTCTTC
CASSMTSGKDNEQFF
>.|19|TRBV4-1|TRBD2|TRBJ2-3
TGCGCCAGCAGCCACCCGGGACTAGCGGGGGGGCCGGACACAGATACGCAGTATTTT
CASSHPGLAGGPDTDTQYF
>few|12|TRBV20-1|.|TRBJ2-3
TGCAGTGCTAGGCTTGCTGGGGATACGCAGTATTTT
CSARLAGDTQYF
>.|13|TRBV29-1|TRBD2|TRBJ2-7
TGCAGCGTTGCTTCCCCGGGAGGGTACGAGCAGTACTTC
CSVASPGGYEQYF
>.|14|TRBV10-1|.|TRBJ2-3
TGCGCCAGCAGTGAGCCATTACTACAGGATACGCAGTATTTT
CASSEPLLQDTQYF
>few|14|TRBV28|TRBD1|TRBJ2-1
TGTGCCAGCAGTACGGACAGGATTTACAATGAGCAGTTCTTC
CASSTDRIYNEQFF
>.|16|TRBV28|TRBD1|TRBJ2-5
TGTGCCAGCAGTTATACCTGGGACAGTCTCCAAGAGACCCAGTACTTC
CASSYTWDSLQETQYF